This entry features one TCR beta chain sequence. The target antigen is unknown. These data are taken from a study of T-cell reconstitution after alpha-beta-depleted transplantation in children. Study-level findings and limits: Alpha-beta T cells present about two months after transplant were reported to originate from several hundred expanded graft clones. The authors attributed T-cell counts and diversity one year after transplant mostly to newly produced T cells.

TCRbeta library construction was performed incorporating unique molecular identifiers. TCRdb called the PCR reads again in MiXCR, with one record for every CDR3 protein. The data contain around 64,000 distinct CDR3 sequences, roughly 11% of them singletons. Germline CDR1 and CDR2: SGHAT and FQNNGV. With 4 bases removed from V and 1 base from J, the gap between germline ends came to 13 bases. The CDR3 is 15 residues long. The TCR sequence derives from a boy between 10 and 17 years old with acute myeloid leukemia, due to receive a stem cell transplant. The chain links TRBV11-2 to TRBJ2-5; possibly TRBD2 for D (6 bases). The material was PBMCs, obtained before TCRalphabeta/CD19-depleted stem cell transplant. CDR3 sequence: CASSWGGGTQETQYF. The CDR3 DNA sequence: TGTGCCAGCAGCTGGGGAGGCGGGACCCAAGAGACCCAGTACTTC. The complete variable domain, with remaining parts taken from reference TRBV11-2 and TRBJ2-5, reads EAGVAQSPRYKIIEKRQSVAFWCNPISGHATLYWYQQILGQGPKLLIQFQNNGVVDDSQLPKDRFSAERLKGVDSTLKIQPAKLEDSAVYLCASSWGGGTQETQYFGPGTRLLVL.